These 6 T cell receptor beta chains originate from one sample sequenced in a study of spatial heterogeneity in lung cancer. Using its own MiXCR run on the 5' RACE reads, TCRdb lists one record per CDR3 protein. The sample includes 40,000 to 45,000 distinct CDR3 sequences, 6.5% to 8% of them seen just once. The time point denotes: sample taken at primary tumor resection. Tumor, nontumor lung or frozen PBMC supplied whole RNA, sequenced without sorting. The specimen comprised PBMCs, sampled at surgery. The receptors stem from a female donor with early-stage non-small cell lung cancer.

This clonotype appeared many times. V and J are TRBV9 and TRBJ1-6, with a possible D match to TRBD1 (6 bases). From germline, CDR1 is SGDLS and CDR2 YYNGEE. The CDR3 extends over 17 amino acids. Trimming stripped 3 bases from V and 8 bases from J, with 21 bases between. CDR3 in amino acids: CASSASVPGTRDSPLHF. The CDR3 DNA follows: TGTGCCAGCAGCGCAAGCGTACCCGGGACAAGGGATTCACCCCTCCACTTT.

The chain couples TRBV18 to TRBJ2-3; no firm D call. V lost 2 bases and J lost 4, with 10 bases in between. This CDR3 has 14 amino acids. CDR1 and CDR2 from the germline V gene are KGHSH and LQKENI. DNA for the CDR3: TGTGCCAGCTCACCATGGGATGATTCAGATACGCAGTATTTT. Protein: CASSPWDDSDTQYF.

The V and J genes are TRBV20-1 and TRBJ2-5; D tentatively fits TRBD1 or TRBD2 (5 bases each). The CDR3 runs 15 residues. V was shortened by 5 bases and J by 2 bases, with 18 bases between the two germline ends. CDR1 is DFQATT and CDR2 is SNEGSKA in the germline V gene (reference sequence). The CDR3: CSAGGHFRVQETQYF. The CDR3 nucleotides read TGCAGTGCTGGGGGTCATTTCAGGGTTCAAGAGACCCAGTACTTC.

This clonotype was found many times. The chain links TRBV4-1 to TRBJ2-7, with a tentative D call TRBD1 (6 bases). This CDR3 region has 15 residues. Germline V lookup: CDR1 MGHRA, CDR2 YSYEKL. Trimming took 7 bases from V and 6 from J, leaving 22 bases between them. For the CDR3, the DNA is TGCGCCAGCAAAGATCCGGGCAGGGGTATGGGCGAGCAGTACTTC. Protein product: CASKDPGRGMGEQYF.

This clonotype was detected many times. The CDR3 spells CASSQIPPPRDGTQYF. The CDR3 DNA sequence: TGTGCCAGCAGCCAGATCCCTCCGCCCAGGGATGGGACCCAGTACTTC. The chain combines TRBV27 with TRBJ2-5; tentative D call: TRBD1 (5 bases). V was cut by 6 bases and J by 7 bases, with 24 bases left in between. This CDR3 is 16 amino acids long. Germline V CDR1 and CDR2: MNHEY, SMNVEV (reference sequence).

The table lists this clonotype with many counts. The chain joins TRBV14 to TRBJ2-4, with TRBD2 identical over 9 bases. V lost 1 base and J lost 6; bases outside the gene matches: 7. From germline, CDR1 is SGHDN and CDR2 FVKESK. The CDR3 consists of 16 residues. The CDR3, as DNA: TGTGCCAGCAGCCAAGGCCCGCGACTAGCGGCAAACATTCAGTACTTC. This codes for CASSQGPRLAANIQYF.